This T cell receptor (beta chain) was identified during a study of cytomegalovirus exposure and HLA in healthy donors (dated by TCRdb to about 2017). Describing the broader study: According to a later analysis, the roughly 130 validation repertoires were produced on the same platform as the 666 repertoires of the first cohort. High-throughput TCR immunosequencing, statistical association of individual TCRs with disease status, and machine learning were combined to predict cytomegalovirus infection status. A separate validation cohort of 100 to 150 different subjects was used in addition to the roughly 700-subject first cohort. The study aimed to test whether cataloging public T cell receptors could reveal signatures of past pathogen exposure.

For this clone: What this receptor recognizes is not known. No much larger clone exists at a distance of one base, and base qualities are not known.

To prepare the library, the immunoSEQ multiplex PCR assay was applied. In the authors' own workflow: A statistical classification framework was built for diagnosing cytomegalovirus status from the catalog of TCR beta chain sequences. TCRdb re-hosts the immuneACCESS table, in-frame sequences only. Its copies lack some clones; in the studies checked, an unresolved V gene accounts for under half of them, and the cause for the rest is not known. The V and J calls and the clone size are those of that table, but D and trimming were determined from the DNA. In this sample the table shows 200,000 to 250,000 clones, roughly 88% of which occur a single time. Of the sample, around 15% falls within the top ten clones. Separate from the approximately 700-subject first cohort, the validation cohort of around 130 subjects was the group to which the donors belonged. Paper-wide results and their limitations: The classifier was reported to diagnose cytomegalovirus status with high specificity and sensitivity in both the original and validation cohorts. According to the authors, the approach could potentially be generalized to other disease states and immunological phenotypes. The validation cohort had no HLA typing available for a later analysis, so co-occurrence within that cohort was assessed over all 120 or so repertoires. Of the cluster scores, 85% to 95% were above 0 in a later analysis, which found that TCRs clustered in the first cohort also tended to co-occur in the 95 to 150 validation repertoires. A few of the identified cytomegalovirus-associated TCR beta chains were confirmed in vitro to be specific for cytomegalovirus antigens. The study gave a list of some 150 TCR beta chains associated with cytomegalovirus. While some public TCRs were present in many individuals, most TCR sequences turned up only very rarely across donors.

The junction shows trimming of 6 bases on V and 0 bases on J, and the gene matches do not reach 5 bases of it. Measured from the cysteine to the phenylalanine, the CDR3 is 15 residues long. The read is trimmed to its CDR3 DNA, 45 bases read in frame from base 1. For CDR1 and CDR2, the germline V gene (reference sequence) lists MNHNY and SVGAGI. This sequence originates from a woman aged 30 to 39 in good health and CMV-seropositive. Sequencing was carried out using PBMCs. Recombination linked TRBV6-6 to TRBJ2-7; TRBD2 lines up with 10 middle nucleotides. The CDR3 here reads CASRTTSGNSYEQYF. The DNA is as follows: TGTGCCAGCAGGACTACTAGCGGGAACTCCTACGAGCAGTACTTC.